One and the same sample provided the 27 T cell receptor beta chains below, sequenced in a study of blood T cell repertoires in COVID-19. The assay was immunoSEQ multiplex PCR, and TCRdb's table has in-frame clones only and misses some. In the table there are fewer than 350,000 clones, approximately 88% of which are singletons. The specimen sequenced was PBMCs or T cells enriched from blood (not recorded which). Every receptor here comes from a woman aged 40 to 50 who had recovered from COVID-19.

The V call is TRBV19, the J call TRBJ2-7; possible D gene TRBD2, 7 bases. The CDR3 loop spans 14 amino acids. Trimming left V 9 bases short and J 0 bases short, with 15 bases between. The germline CDR1 and CDR2 sequences are LNHDA and SQIVND (reference sequence). The CDR3 reads CASPRAGASYEQYF. CDR3 sequence (DNA): TGTGCCAGCCCCCGGGCGGGGGCCTCCTACGAGCAGTACTTC.

This clone was detected once. The V call is TRBV7-3, the J call TRBJ1-1; 7 positions match TRBD1. Germline V gives CDR1 SGHTA, CDR2 FQGTGA. The trim removed 5 bases at V and 4 bases at J, leaving 7 bases unmatched. CDR3 size: 14 residues. CDR3 amino acids: CASSPSPGGTEAFF. Here the CDR3 DNA reads TGTGCCAGCAGCCCGTCCCCAGGGGGCACTGAAGCTTTCTTT.

The chain employs TRBV28 and TRBJ1-2; TRBD1 agrees at 7 bases. CDR3 size: 15 residues. Germline CDR1 MDHEN, CDR2 SYDVKM. After removal of 5 bases from V and 5 bases from J, the junction contained 11 bases not matched to a gene. The DNA for the CDR3 is TGTGCCAGCAGTCTCGGACAGGCCCTTGGATATGGCTACACCTTC. Protein: CASSLGQALGYGYTF.

The chain links TRBV6-2 or TRBV6-3 to TRBJ2-5; TRBD2 agrees at 11 bases. The CDR3 covers 15 residues. The V segment lost 6 bases and the J segment 5 bases; nucleotides outside the gene matches: 8. Germline assignment: CDR1 MNHEY and CDR2 SVGEGT. CDR3 sequence reads: CASSLNSGRAETQYF. The CDR3 region has the DNA TGTGCCAGCAGCCTAAATAGCGGGAGGGCGGAGACCCAGTACTTC.

This chain links TRBV5-3 with TRBJ1-5; TRBD1 agrees at 12 bases. TRBV5-3 is designated an ORF whose function remains uncertain. Germline trimming cut 0 bases from V and 5 bases from J; bases unmatched to any gene: 9. The CDR3 spans 18 residues. Here the CDR3 DNA reads TGTGCCAGAAGCTTGGGGGACAGGGGGCGCAAAGGCCATCAGCCCCAGCATTTT. As protein: CARSLGDRGRKGHQPQHF.

The CDR3 here is CASSLVGLESGELFF. CDR3 coding DNA: TGTGCCAGCAGCTTAGTCGGACTAGAAAGCGGGGAGCTGTTTTTT. The chain uses TRBV7-6 and TRBJ2-2; 7 bases align to TRBD2. The CDR3 spans 15 residues. V was pared by 1 base and J by 7 bases, with 6 bases of the junction left unmatched. Germline loops: CDR1 SGHVS, CDR2 FNYEAQ. The complete variable domain, with remaining parts taken from reference TRBV7-6 and TRBJ2-2, reads GAGVSQSPRYKVTKRGQDVALRCDPISGHVSLYWYRQALGQGPEFLTYFNYEAQQDKSGLPNDRFSAERPEGSISTLTIQRTEQRDSAMYRCASSLVGLESGELFFGEGSRLTVL.

This clone was seen a few times. V and J are TRBV30 and TRBJ2-2; D call uncertain. Germline V lookup: CDR1 GTSNPN, CDR2 SVGIG (reference sequence). V was trimmed by 5 bases and J by 4 bases, leaving 8 bases between them. There are 12 residues in the CDR3. The CDR3 nucleotides are TGTGCCTGGTCAAAGCGCACCGGGGAGCTGTTTTTT. Translation: CAWSKRTGELFF.

V and J are TRBV5-6 and TRBJ1-6; maybe TRBD1 (5 bases). This CDR3 contains 15 residues. The ends were cut back, 1 base at V and 4 bases at J, with 9 bases in the middle. Germline loops: CDR1 SGHDT, CDR2 YYEEEE. The DNA of the CDR3 is TGTGCCAGCAGCTTGTTATCAGGGTATAATTCACCCCTCCACTTT. Translation gives CASSLLSGYNSPLHF.

The chain is built from TRBV7-2 and TRBJ2-7; 9 bases line up with TRBD1. The CDR3 runs to 14 residues. J was trimmed by 2 bases and V by 5 bases; bases with no gene match: 4. Germline V CDR1 and CDR2: SGHTA, FQGNSA. The CDR3 protein is CASSIRTGAYEQYF. Here the CDR3 DNA reads TGTGCCAGCAGCATTCGGACAGGGGCCTACGAGCAGTACTTC.

V and J are TRBV23-1 and TRBJ1-3, with D possibly TRBD1 on 5 matching bases. TRBV23-1 is placed among ORFs of uncertain function. Trimming cost V 0 bases and J 2 bases, with 14 bases left between them. The CDR3 totals 17 residues. The CDR3 DNA reads TGCGCCAGCAGTCAATCCCGAAGGGGTTCCGCTGGAAACACCATATATTTT. Its translation: CASSQSRRGSAGNTIYF.

The V gene is TRBV19, the J gene TRBJ2-1; tentative D call: TRBD2 (6 bases). CDR3 length equals 15 residues. Trimming removed 3 bases from V and 4 bases from J, with 13 bases in between. Germline-derived CDR1 and CDR2 are LNHDA and SQIVND (reference sequence). The CDR3 nucleotides are TGTGCCAGTAGTATCGGGAGTAGGGCATACAATGAGCAGTTCTTC. It codes for CASSIGSRAYNEQFF. Filled out from reference TRBV19 and TRBJ2-1, the complete variable domain reads DGGITQSPKYLFRKEGQNVTLSCEQNLNHDAMYWYRQDPGQGLRLIYYSQIVNDFQKGDIAEGYSVSREKKESFPLTVTSAQKNPTAFYLCASSIGSRAYNEQFFGPGTRLTVL.

The chain uses TRBV5-1 and TRBJ1-1; D not resolved. CDR3 size: 14 residues. Trimming left V 4 bases short and J 2 bases short, with 12 bases between. Germline CDR1 reads SGHRS; CDR2 reads YFSETQ. CDR3 nucleotides: TGCGCCAGCAGCCTTGGACTTATCAACACTGAAGCTTTCTTT. Protein sequence: CASSLGLINTEAFF.

V gene TRBV6-5 combines with J gene TRBJ2-7; 11 nucleotides align to TRBD2. This CDR3 spans 14 amino acids. The V gene's germline CDR1 is MNHEY and CDR2 SVGAGI. Losses at the gene ends were 7 bases for V and 4 bases for J; bases not matched to a gene: 6. The CDR3 is CASILAGGRYEQYF. The CDR3 nucleotides read TGTGCCAGCATATTAGCGGGAGGGAGATACGAGCAGTACTTC.

This clone has more than one count but fewer than ten. The J gene is TRBJ2-1, the V gene TRBV13, with D unresolved. Trimming cost V 5 bases and J 6 bases, with 11 bases left between them. Germline V gene data show CDR1 as PRHDT and CDR2 as FYEKMQ (reference sequence). The CDR3 consists of 13 residues. The CDR3, as DNA: TGTGCCAGCAGCGCACGCGCTCCCAATGAGCAGTTCTTC. It yields the protein CASSARAPNEQFF.

The V call is TRBV27, the J call TRBJ2-1, with TRBD2 identical over 14 bases. The CDR3 contains 17 residues. V dropped 5 bases and J dropped 1; count of bases not matched to a gene: 4. CDR1 is MNHEY, CDR2 SMNVEV, per germline (reference sequence). Here the CDR3 DNA reads TGTGCCAGCAGTCTCAGGACTAGCGGGAGGTCCTACAATGAGCAGTTCTTC. It codes for CASSLRTSGRSYNEQFF.

The chain uses TRBV5-1 and TRBJ1-1; the match to TRBD1 covers 8 bases. The germline CDR1 and CDR2 sequences are SGHRS and YFSETQ. This CDR3 region has 14 residues. V lost 5 bases to trimming and J lost 4 bases; unmatched junction nucleotides: 7. The CDR3 DNA follows: TGCGCCAGCAGTTCCCAGGGGGCGGCCACTGAAGCTTTCTTT. This translates into CASSSQGAATEAFF.

The V gene is TRBV7-2, the J gene TRBJ1-2; D is unresolved. The V gene lost 4 bases and the J gene lost 4 bases, with 7 bases spanning the gap. The CDR3 is made up of 12 amino acids. Germline CDR1 SGHTA, CDR2 FQGNSA. CDR3 sequence: CASSSLSYGYTF. The CDR3 DNA reads as TGTGCCAGCAGCTCGCTATCCTATGGCTACACCTTC.

The CDR3 DNA sequence: TGTGCCAGCAGTACGACCGGGACAGTTGGAAACACCATATATTTT. It translates to CASSTTGTVGNTIYF. The chain combines TRBV28 with TRBJ1-3, with 7 bases that match TRBD1. The ends lost 5 bases at V and 3 bases at J; junction bases unmatched: 7. This CDR3 comprises 15 residues. The germline V gene encodes CDR1 MDHEN and CDR2 SYDVKM. The full variable domain, in which reference TRBV28 and TRBJ1-3 provide the parts outside the CDR3, is DVKVTQSSRYLVKRTGEKVFLECVQDMDHENMFWYRQDPGLGLRLIYFSYDVKMKEKGDIPEGYSVSREKKERFSLILESASTNQTSMYLCASSTTGTVGNTIYFGEGSWLTVV.

V usage is TRBV30 and J usage is TRBJ2-3, with 7 positions matching TRBD2. Germline CDR1 reads GTSNPN; CDR2 reads SVGIG (reference sequence). Germline trimming cut 2 bases from V and 5 bases from J; bases unmatched to any gene: 10. The CDR3 covers 15 residues. CDR3 protein: CAWSTGEGRVDTQYF. The CDR3 DNA reads as TGTGCCTGGAGTACGGGGGAGGGCCGGGTAGATACGCAGTATTTT.

The chain carries TRBV7-2 and TRBJ2-7, with 9 bases identical to TRBD1. J lost 6 bases, V lost 6 bases, and 15 bases had no gene match. Germline V CDR1 and CDR2: SGHTA, FQGNSA. This CDR3 contains 16 residues. CDR3: CASSPTGGTGFSEQYF. The CDR3 region has the DNA TGTGCCAGCAGTCCTACAGGGGGCACTGGATTCAGCGAGCAGTACTTC.

V usage is TRBV4-2 and J usage is TRBJ2-4; TRBD1 might be the D (5 bases). From germline, CDR1 is LGHNA and CDR2 YNFKEQ. The ends were cut back, 0 bases at V and 0 bases at J, with 12 bases in the middle. This CDR3 spans 17 amino acids. CDR3 coding DNA: TGTGCCAGCAGCCAAGACGGACACCATATAGCCAAAAACATTCAGTACTTC. Translation gives CASSQDGHHIAKNIQYF.

This clone appeared a single time. The chain combines TRBV28 with TRBJ2-3; TRBD2 matches at 12 bases. Trimming at V came to 2 bases and at J to 2 bases, leaving 8 bases not matched to a gene. Germline values: CDR1 MDHEN, CDR2 SYDVKM. The CDR3 is made up of 18 amino acids. Written as DNA, the CDR3 is TGTGCCAGCAGTTTAGCGGGACTAGCGGGTCAAAACACAGATACGCAGTATTTT. It codes for CASSLAGLAGQNTDTQYF.

This chain links TRBV5-1 with TRBJ2-5; the D gene is possibly TRBD2 (6 bases). Germline V gene sequence: CDR1 SGHRS, CDR2 YFSETQ. The CDR3 runs 13 residues. Trimming took off 6 bases at V and 0 bases at J, with 9 bases between the two ends. This CDR3 is CASISGNQETQYF. CDR3 coding DNA: TGCGCCAGCATTAGCGGCAACCAAGAGACCCAGTACTTC.

The rearrangement links TRBV6-5 to TRBJ2-7, with TRBD1 matching 8 bases. Germline lookup yields CDR1 MNHEY and CDR2 SVGAGI. V dropped 2 bases and J dropped 3; count of bases not matched to a gene: 6. This CDR3 spans 15 amino acids. Here the CDR3 reads CASSYAGGLFYEQYF. DNA of the CDR3: TGTGCCAGCAGTTACGCAGGGGGCCTGTTCTACGAGCAGTACTTC.

This clone was detected only once. The chain carries TRBV7-9 and TRBJ2-1; a weak D match, TRBD1 (6 bases). The CDR3 sequence is 16 residues long. The germline CDR1 and CDR2 sequences are SEHNR and FQNEAQ (reference sequence). V was shortened by 5 bases and J by 1 base, with 15 bases between the two germline ends. CDR3 bases: TGTGCCAGCAGCGTTGACCGGGACAATTCCTACAATGAGCAGTTCTTC. Amino acid sequence: CASSVDRDNSYNEQFF.

V is TRBV28 and J is TRBJ2-5; the D gene is possibly TRBD2 (6 bases). Per germline, CDR1 MDHEN and CDR2 SYDVKM. V was shortened by 4 bases and J by 2 bases, with 8 bases between the two germline ends. The CDR3 covers 13 residues. This CDR3 reads CASSSRGQETQYF. The DNA of the CDR3 is TGTGCCAGCAGTTCGCGGGGACAAGAGACCCAGTACTTC.

V gene TRBV27 combines with J gene TRBJ1-3; the match to TRBD1 covers 7 bases. V shed 6 bases and J 0 bases; nucleotides not matched to a gene: 5. Germline loops: CDR1 MNHEY, CDR2 SMNVEV (reference sequence). This CDR3 is 15 amino acids long. CDR3 region: CASRPPGGSGNTIYF. The CDR3 nucleotides are TGTGCCAGCAGGCCACCAGGGGGCTCTGGAAACACCATATATTTT.